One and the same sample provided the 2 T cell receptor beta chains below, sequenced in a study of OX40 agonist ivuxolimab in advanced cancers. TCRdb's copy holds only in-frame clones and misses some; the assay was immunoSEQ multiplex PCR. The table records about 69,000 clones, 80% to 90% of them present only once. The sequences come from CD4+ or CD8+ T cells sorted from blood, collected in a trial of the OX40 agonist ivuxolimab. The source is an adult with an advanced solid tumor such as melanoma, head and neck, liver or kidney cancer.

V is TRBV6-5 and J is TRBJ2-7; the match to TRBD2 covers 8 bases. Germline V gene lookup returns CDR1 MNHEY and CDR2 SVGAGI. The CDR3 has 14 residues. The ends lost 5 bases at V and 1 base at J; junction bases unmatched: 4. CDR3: CASSPTGGSYEQYF. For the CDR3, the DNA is TGTGCCAGCAGTCCCACGGGGGGGTCCTACGAGCAGTACTTC.

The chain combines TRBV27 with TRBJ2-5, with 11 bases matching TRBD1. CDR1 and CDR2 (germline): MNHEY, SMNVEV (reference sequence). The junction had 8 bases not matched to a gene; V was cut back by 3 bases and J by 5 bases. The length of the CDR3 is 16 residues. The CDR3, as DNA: TGTGCCAGCAGTTTCCGGACAGGGGGCATCTTGGAGACCCAGTACTTC. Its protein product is CASSFRTGGILETQYF.